This T cell receptor beta chain derives from a study of shared clonotypes between healthy human individuals (TCRdb year 2020). A note on the overall study: Three men and a couple of women, aged 18 to 49 years, made up the cohort. To increase sequencing depth and limit assay-specific biases, TCR repertoire library preparation and sequencing were carried out by different laboratories using diverse techniques. Between about 0.94 and 10 billion PBMCs per donor were obtained by leukapheresis. To estimate repertoire size and how much clonotype sharing occurs between individuals, the study deeply sequenced the blood TCR repertoires of a handful of healthy adults. For each donor, three plates each were used for CD4 naive and CD4 memory, two plates were used for CD8 naive, and one plate was used for CD8 memory. Broad study findings and their caveats: Only blood was sampled, and tissue TCR repertoires likely differ from those in blood. Naive subsets generally had larger estimated clonotype richness than memory subsets. The genetic and exposure-history diversity represented was limited by the small number of donors. Pairwise subsampling led to the expectation that sequencing depth would affect the degree of clonotype sharing among donors. Clonotypes shared by all four sorted-subset donors showed higher generation probabilities than non-shared clonotypes. Sharing across a few donors was observed for about 4.8% of naive CD4, over 3% of naive CD8, around 2.5% of memory CD4, and over 0.3% of memory CD8 clonotypes. Rarefaction of sorted-subset datasets indicated incomplete sequencing despite the large sequencing depth.

Turning to this clone: Its antigen is unknown. No quality values exist for individual bases; no much larger clone is one base distant.

The donors were healthy, HIV-negative adults who had no recently reported acute infections or vaccinations. All donors were Caucasian adults living in Nashville, Tennessee, USA. CD4+ T cells were enriched through magnetic negative selection, after which naive cells were positively selected on CD45RA and the remaining negative fraction served as the memory subset. Blood was collected by leukapheresis, and PBMCs were isolated by Ficoll-Histopaque density gradient centrifugation and then cryopreserved in liquid nitrogen vapor phase. Analytical flow cytometry was used to check the purity and quantity of each magnetically sorted T cell population. Genomic DNA was isolated from every sorted fraction and measured by UV absorbance on a Nanodrop 2000c. Using the deep immunoSEQ assay, multiplex PCR amplified TCR CDR3 regions from genomic DNA. Extracted genomic DNA from each cell subset was distributed evenly across all wells of several immunoSEQ 96-well plates, and each plate was treated as a replicate. For sorted subsets, 200 to 250 ng genomic DNA, equal to some 28,000 T cell genomes, was loaded into each replicate PCR. Purified libraries were quantified with a Qubit 3.0 fluorometer, sized on a Bioanalyzer 2100, and re-quantified with the KAPA Library Quantification kit. Each immunoSEQ 96-well plate was sequenced on its own single-read 150-cycle Illumina NextSeq 550 flow cell. On the study's bioinformatics: The immunoSEQ output contained only junctional sequences without quality scores, so filtering could not match that applied to full-length reads. Sequences were annotated with PyIR, a Python wrapper for IgBLAST v1.9, and V/J genes and CDR3 were assigned using IMGT germline references. Reads were filtered out if the reads had weak V/J assignments (E-value above 1e-6), no CDR3, stop codons, out-of-frame junctions, or ambiguous translated residues. V3J clonotypes were defined as sequences sharing an identical inferred V gene, J gene, and CDR3 amino acid sequence. Percentage overlap between repertoires was calculated by dividing the number of shared unique clonotypes by the size of the smaller repertoire. RTK rarefaction, the Chao1 estimator, and Recon v2.1 estimates of unobserved clonotypes were used to assess repertoire richness. For all TCRbeta clonotypes obtained by the gDNA method from four donors, generation probabilities were computed with OLGA. TCRdb retrieved this table from immuneACCESS and kept in-frame rearrangements only. Not all clones are present; in checked studies, unresolved V genes account for under half, and no reason is known for the remainder. V, J and clone size are those of that table, while D and trimming were read from the DNA. For this sample the table gives about 680,000 clones, of which around 78% were detected only once. Jointly, the top ten make up around 1.8% of the sample.

V loses 6 bases, J loses 5 bases, and the germline ends lie 14 bases apart. Reading the germline V gene gives CDR1 SGHVS and CDR2 FQNEAQ. The CDR3 goes from the cysteine to the phenylalanine over 13 residues. Solely the CDR3 DNA is kept, with 39 bases framed from the first base. The chain employs TRBV7-8 and TRBJ2-7; the D gene cannot be resolved beyond TRBD1 or TRBD2, each matching 6 bases. Sequenced: memory CD4+ T cells sorted from blood. This specimen's cell subset or site label, per the study, means: CD45RA-negative fraction. The receptor was isolated from a woman in her twenties or thirties in good health. The DNA sequence reads TGTGCCAGCAGTACTAGGGGGGTTGACGAGCAGTACTTC. Translated, this is CASSTRGVDEQYF.